The 19 T cell receptor beta chains in this list originate from one sample, sequenced in a study of Ad26.COV2.S vaccination and SARS-CoV-2 variants. The treatment was: approximately 18 received Ad26.COV2.S at low or high dose, single or two shots; about 5 received placebo; per-sample allocation not given. Day 63 after the first injection of vaccine or placebo was the sampling time. Clones were read by immunoSEQ multiplex PCR, and TCRdb kept only the in-frame ones, dropping some. The profile covers approximately 480,000 clones, with around 85% appearing a single time and about 13% taken by the ten largest. Source: peripheral blood, taken in a trial of Ad26.COV2.S vaccine versus placebo. The receptors stem from a person between 18 and 65 years old who received the Ad26.COV2.S COVID-19 vaccine or a placebo.

This clone was counted once. The J gene is TRBJ2-7, the V gene TRBV3-1 (or the pseudogene TRBV3-2); no definite D call. Germline V gene data show CDR1 as LGHDT and CDR2 as YNNKEL (reference sequence). Trimming removed 0 bases from V and 5 bases from J, with 8 bases in between. This CDR3 contains 13 residues. This CDR3 is CASSQDSSHEQYF. In nucleotides, the CDR3 is TGTGCCAGCAGCCAAGATTCGTCCCACGAGCAGTACTTC.

V gene TRBV4-2 combines with J gene TRBJ1-1; D gene ambiguous. The CDR3 sequence is 15 residues long. Trimming shortened V by 2 bases and J by 2 bases, and 12 bases separated the two germline ends. Germline loops: CDR1 LGHNA, CDR2 YNFKEQ. The CDR3 loop is CASSQMQGLNTEAFF. The CDR3 DNA is TGTGCCAGCAGCCAAATGCAAGGGTTAAACACTGAAGCTTTCTTT.

The chain joins TRBV19 to TRBJ2-3, with 7 bases matching TRBD1. The CDR3 spans 16 residues. Germline V gene sequence: CDR1 LNHDA, CDR2 SQIVND (reference sequence). The ends lost 5 bases at V and 5 bases at J; junction bases unmatched: 13. The CDR3 sequence: CASSPTGPLYGDTQYF. The CDR3 nucleotides are TGTGCCAGTAGTCCGACAGGGCCCCTCTATGGAGATACGCAGTATTTT.

The chain has TRBV2 and TRBJ1-5, with no clear D. Per the germline V gene, CDR1 is SNHLY and CDR2 is FYNNEI. The CDR3 covers 13 residues. The V end lost 6 bases, the J end lost 6 bases, and 12 bases lay between the germline ends. As DNA, the CDR3 is TGTGCCAGCAGCCTGCCGGGAGGTCAGCCCCAGCATTTT. This codes for CASSLPGGQPQHF.

V gene TRBV6-5 combines with J gene TRBJ2-7; 7 nucleotides align to TRBD1. This CDR3 contains 14 residues. The V gene's germline CDR1 is MNHEY and CDR2 SVGAGI. After removal of 6 bases from V and 3 bases from J, the junction contained 8 bases not matched to a gene. CDR3 nucleotides: TGTGCCAGCAGGAAACAGGACAGGAACTACGAGCAGTACTTC. This codes for CASRKQDRNYEQYF.

The V and J genes are TRBV4-1 and TRBJ1-6; D perhaps matches TRBD1 (5 bases). Between the trimmed V and J ends, which lost 0 bases and 9 bases, there was a span of 12 bases. Germline loops: CDR1 MGHRA, CDR2 YSYEKL. The CDR3 spans 15 residues. This CDR3 is CASSQDRGGASPLHF. The CDR3, as DNA: TGCGCCAGCAGCCAAGATCGCGGGGGTGCTTCACCCCTCCACTTT.

The CDR3 region is CASRRTGGRETQYF. The DNA of the CDR3 is TGTGCCAGCAGGAGGACAGGGGGCAGGGAGACCCAGTACTTC. This chain links TRBV5-5 with TRBJ2-5; 11 nucleotides match TRBD1. The trim removed 5 bases at V and 5 bases at J, leaving 5 bases unmatched. This CDR3 is 14 amino acids long. CDR1 is SGHKS and CDR2 is YYEKEE in the germline V gene (reference sequence).

This sequence joins TRBV5-1 and TRBJ1-5; 11 bases fit TRBD1. The CDR3 is made up of 14 amino acids. Trimming took 10 bases from V and 8 from J; bases not matched to a gene: 11. Germline CDR1 and CDR2: SGHRS and YFSETQ. The DNA of the CDR3 is TGCGCCGGACCAGGACAGGGGGCACGTAAGCCCCAGCATTTT. Protein sequence: CAGPGQGARKPQHF.

This sequence joins TRBV19 and TRBJ1-4; D not resolved. The germline V gene has CDR1 LNHDA and CDR2 SQIVND (reference sequence). The V gene lost 6 bases and the J gene lost 4 bases, with 6 bases spanning the gap. The length of the CDR3 is 12 residues. The CDR3 protein is CASRTNNEKLFF. CDR3 DNA: TGTGCCAGTAGGACAAATAATGAAAAACTGTTTTTT.

This clone has just a few counts. The genes are TRBV5-4 and TRBJ1-3; no firm D call. The ends were cut back, 4 bases at V and 8 bases at J, with 13 bases in the middle. The CDR3 covers 13 residues. The germline V gene encodes CDR1 SGHNT and CDR2 YYREEE (reference sequence). The CDR3 DNA is TGTGCCAGCAGCCCCGGGCCTCTGGACACCATATATTTT. It yields the protein CASSPGPLDTIYF.

The chain employs TRBV14 and TRBJ2-7; the D is unclear. V lost 4 bases and J lost 5, with 12 bases in between. Germline CDR1 and CDR2: SGHDN and FVKESK. This CDR3 spans 13 amino acids. The CDR3 here is CASSRLPPDEQYF. CDR3 DNA: TGTGCCAGCAGCCGCCTTCCCCCCGACGAGCAGTACTTC.

V is TRBV2 and J is TRBJ1-6; D gene ambiguous. The V end was cut by 7 bases, the J end by 6 bases, with 7 bases between. Germline values: CDR1 SNHLY, CDR2 FYNNEI. There are 12 residues in the CDR3. The CDR3 is CASKRPNSPLHF. The CDR3 coding sequence is TGTGCCAGCAAACGACCTAATTCACCCCTCCACTTT.

DNA of the CDR3: TGTGCCAGCAGCCAAAGGGGGGCGGTCTCCTACAATGAGCAGTTCTTC. Translation: CASSQRGAVSYNEQFF. The V and J genes are TRBV3-1 (or the pseudogene TRBV3-2) and TRBJ2-1, with D tentatively TRBD1 or TRBD2 (6 bases each). Germline CDR1 LGHDT, CDR2 YNNKEL (reference sequence). This CDR3 spans 16 amino acids. Between the trimmed V and J ends, which lost 2 bases and 0 bases, there was a span of 11 bases.

This clone was seen a handful of times. V is TRBV7-8 and J is TRBJ1-1; unclear D gene. V shed 5 bases and J shed 4 bases, with 11 bases lying between them. CDR1 is SGHVS, CDR2 FQNEAQ, per germline. This CDR3 has 13 residues. CDR3 residues: CASSTRRVTEAFF. The CDR3 nucleotides are TGTGCCAGCAGCACGCGACGGGTCACTGAAGCTTTCTTT.

This clone has just one count. J is TRBJ1-3 and V is TRBV14, with D unclear. V was cut by 0 bases and J by 4 bases, with 13 bases left in between. Germline V gives CDR1 SGHDN, CDR2 FVKESK. CDR3 length equals 16 residues. CDR3: CASSQEFGGLGNTIYF. In DNA, the CDR3 is TGTGCCAGCAGCCAAGAGTTTGGAGGGCTCGGAAACACCATATATTTT.

The J gene is TRBJ2-3, the V gene TRBV5-5; 8 bases are a match to TRBD1. Trimming cost V 3 bases and J 1 base; bases outside gene matches: 4. Germline CDR1 SGHKS, CDR2 YYEKEE (reference sequence). This CDR3 region has 15 residues. CDR3 DNA: TGTGCCAGCAGCTCCCCGGGACAGGGCACAGATACGCAGTATTTT. It translates to CASSSPGQGTDTQYF.

The V and J genes are TRBV2 and TRBJ2-4, with 9 bases aligning to TRBD2. CDR3 length: 14 residues. Germline-derived CDR1 and CDR2 are SNHLY and FYNNEI. Trimming took 8 bases from V and 5 from J; bases not matched to a gene: 7. The CDR3 nucleotides read TGTGCCAGCCTAGCTAGCGGGGTAGAAAACATTCAGTACTTC. Residues: CASLASGVENIQYF.

This sequence joins TRBV30 and TRBJ2-3; 7 bases match TRBD2. Germline values: CDR1 GTSNPN, CDR2 SVGIG (reference sequence). V shed 0 bases and J 2 bases; nucleotides not matched to a gene: 5. CDR3 size: 15 residues. The CDR3: CAWSVPAGLTDTQYF. The CDR3 coding sequence is TGTGCCTGGAGTGTACCAGCGGGGCTCACAGATACGCAGTATTTT.

The gene calls are TRBV27 and TRBJ2-2; TRBD2 agrees at 9 bases. The V and J ends lost 6 bases and 0 bases, in that order; junction bases with no gene match: 5. Germline assignment: CDR1 MNHEY and CDR2 SMNVEV (reference sequence). The CDR3 sequence is 16 residues long. The CDR3 sequence is CASRPRGGANTGELFF. DNA for the CDR3: TGTGCCAGCAGGCCCCGCGGGGGGGCGAACACCGGGGAGCTGTTTTTT.